This TCR beta chain was identified in a study of shared clonotypes between healthy human individuals. Repertoires were generated with immunoSEQ multiplex PCR, while TCRdb's copy carries only in-frame clones and drops some. This sample yields approximately 650,000 clones, of which roughly 95% are seen a single time; 0.1% to 0.11% belongs to the top ten. Trimming removed 3 bases at V and 6 bases at J, with 15 bases between. Germline V gene data show CDR1 as SEHNR and CDR2 as FQNEAQ (reference sequence). This CDR3 region has 15 residues. CD45RO-negative cells were positively selected for CCR7, leaving out terminally differentiated effector memory CD45RA+ cells.

The clonotype was recovered from a woman in her 30s in good health. Sequencing was done on a sample of naive CD8+ T cells sorted from blood. The V and J genes are TRBV7-9 and TRBJ2-1; TRBD2 is a possible D gene (6 bases). CDR3 nucleotide sequence: TGTGCCAGCAGCTTGCCCGGGAGTAGTTTCAATGAGCAGTTCTTC. Its protein product is CASSLPGSSFNEQFF.